Listed below are T cell receptor beta chains from one sample, sequenced in a study of blood T cell repertoires in COVID-19. Assay: immunoSEQ multiplex PCR; the TCRdb copy retains only in-frame clones and omits some. The data contain 45,000 or so clones, approximately 85% of them singletons. Sequencing was done on a sample of peripheral blood. The origin of the receptors is a human donor in a cohort sampled during active COVID-19. The conserved cysteine and the conserved F or W are not part of the CDR3 here. The order of the fields is J gene, V gene, CDR3 protein.

j_call: TRBJ2-1
v_call: TRBV27
cdr3_aa: ASSLSSPGGSYNEQF

j_call: TRBJ1-1
v_call: TRBV15
cdr3_aa: ATSRSRDRNTEAF

j_call: TRBJ2-1
v_call: TRBV18
cdr3_aa: ASSPPHRADEQF

j_call: TRBJ1-2
v_call: TRBV5-1
cdr3_aa: ASSLLQATNYGYT

j_call: TRBJ2-3
v_call: TRBV5-1
cdr3_aa: ASSLGLINTDTQY

j_call: TRBJ1-6
v_call: TRBV4-2
cdr3_aa: ASSDRELSPPPPLH

j_call: TRBJ1-3
v_call: TRBV11-2
cdr3_aa: ASSSINRDRGKNTIY

j_call: TRBJ1-2
v_call: TRBV3-1/TRBV3-2
cdr3_aa: ASSPSSGQGKYGYT

j_call: TRBJ1-1
v_call: TRBV19
cdr3_aa: ASSIPGGVKNTEAF

j_call: TRBJ1-5
v_call: TRBV6-5
cdr3_aa: ASSYSTGQDQPQH

j_call: TRBJ1-6
v_call: TRBV27
cdr3_aa: ASSSQRGSTNSPLH

j_call: TRBJ2-7
v_call: TRBV28
cdr3_aa: ASSIPGTGAYEQY

j_call: TRBJ2-7
v_call: TRBV2
cdr3_aa: ASSGQGAAYEQY

j_call: TRBJ1-1
v_call: TRBV11-3
cdr3_aa: ASSSANRDGNTEAF

j_call: TRBJ1-1
v_call: TRBV7-3
cdr3_aa: ASRDPGQTNTEAF

j_call: TRBJ1-5
v_call: TRBV30
cdr3_aa: AWGGRGQPQH

j_call: TRBJ2-1
v_call: TRBV7-2
cdr3_aa: ASSLVSRGHNEQF

j_call: TRBJ2-5
v_call: TRBV4-1
cdr3_aa: ASSPRQGSGTQY

j_call: TRBJ1-1
v_call: TRBV10-2
cdr3_aa: ASSDPQTEAF

j_call: TRBJ1-4
v_call: TRBV3-1/TRBV3-2
cdr3_aa: ASSQAYQTGGKKLF

j_call: TRBJ2-3
v_call: TRBV2
cdr3_aa: AGGERGQSTDTQY

j_call: TRBJ2-3
v_call: TRBV7-3
cdr3_aa: ASSPYTDTQY

j_call: TRBJ1-2
v_call: TRBV7-6
cdr3_aa: ASSLRGSGYT

j_call: TRBJ2-3
v_call: TRBV2
cdr3_aa: ASSDGARTQY

j_call: TRBJ1-2
v_call: TRBV3-1/TRBV3-2
cdr3_aa: ASSQGKGAGGYT

j_call: TRBJ2-7
v_call: TRBV28
cdr3_aa: ASSVTYRDYEQY

j_call: TRBJ2-2
v_call: TRBV21-1
cdr3_aa: AKKPRTSGKNTGELF

j_call: TRBJ1-1
v_call: TRBV19
cdr3_aa: ASTGVWGRATEAF

j_call: TRBJ2-1
v_call: TRBV19
cdr3_aa: ASTNGGGGYNEQF